This TCR beta chain was profiled in a study of cytomegalovirus exposure and HLA in healthy donors. Points from the study as a whole: Whilst most TCR sequences proved rare, a subset of public TCRs occurred across many donors. In a later analysis, V- and J-gene trimming of beta chains associated with a DCLRE1C missense variant, replicated independently.

Amplification used 60 Vbeta primers and 13 Jbeta primers. Method: immunoSEQ multiplex PCR; TCRdb's copy keeps in-frame clones and lacks some. This table holds about 120,000 clones, about 72% found once. Details on this clone: Its antigen is undetermined.

The sequence came from a young man in good health and CMV-seropositive. Specimen: PBMCs.

CDR3 DNA sequence: TGTGCCAGTAGTCGACGGACAGGGGGAGGCACAGATACGCAGTATTTT. It translates to CASSRRTGGGTDTQYF. This sequence joins TRBV19 and TRBJ2-3, with 10 nucleotides matching TRBD1. CDR1 is LNHDA, CDR2 SQIVND, per germline (reference sequence). J gave up 1 base and V 5 bases, and 6 bases lay outside the gene matches. The CDR3 sequence is 16 residues long. The full variable domain, with the rest looked up from reference TRBV19 and TRBJ2-3, is DGGITQSPKYLFRKEGQNVTLSCEQNLNHDAMYWYRQDPGQGLRLIYYSQIVNDFQKGDIAEGYSVSREKKESFPLTVTSAQKNPTAFYLCASSRRTGGGTDTQYFGPGTRLTVL.